These 24 T cell receptor beta chains share one sample of origin, sequenced in a study of monozygotic twins with inflammatory bowel disease. Each CDR3 protein gets one entry in TCRdb, which reprocessed the 5' RACE reads and gives no DNA. With some 450,000 distinct CDR3 sequences in the sample, the ten largest clones hold 2.4%. The sequencing sample was made of blood. The source is a human donor with ulcerative colitis or Crohn's disease, or a healthy co-twin of an affected twin (not recorded which).

This chain links TRBV12-3 or TRBV12-4 with TRBJ2-1; absent DNA, TCRdb's TRBD2 call cannot be checked. CDR3 size: 16 residues. This chain's CDR3 is CASSSQRLAGVNEQFF.

The chain recombines TRBV28 with TRBJ2-5; lacking DNA, the TRBD2 call made by TCRdb goes unchecked. The CDR3 consists of 15 residues. Germline loops: CDR1 MDHEN, CDR2 SYDVKM. The CDR3 is CASSVGTPSRETQYF.

The J gene is TRBJ2-1, the V gene TRBV15; as DNA is missing, the TRBD1 call by TCRdb cannot be tested. The CDR3 is 15 amino acids. Germline values: CDR1 LNHNV, CDR2 YYDKDF (reference sequence). The CDR3 sequence: CATSPRGQGSLEQFF. Full variable domain (missing parts from reference TRBV15 and TRBJ2-1): DAMVIQNPRYQVTQFGKPVTLSCSQTLNHNVMYWYQQKSSQAPKLLFHYYDKDFNNEADTPDNFQSRRPNTSFCFLDIRSPGLGDTAMYLCATSPRGQGSLEQFFGPGTRLTVL.

V and J are TRBV5-1 and TRBJ2-3; the TCRdb call, TRBD1, lacks DNA for checking. Germline V lookup: CDR1 SGHRS, CDR2 YFSETQ. The CDR3 totals 15 residues. This CDR3 reads CASSSMGQNTDTQYF.

V gene TRBV11-2 combines with J gene TRBJ1-1. CDR1 and CDR2 from the germline V gene are SGHAT and FQNNGV. The CDR3 has 15 residues. The CDR3 loop reads CASSGWARRGTEAFF.

V gene TRBV7-8 combines with J gene TRBJ1-2. The CDR3 consists of 14 residues. The germline gives CDR1 SGHVS, CDR2 FQNEAQ. This chain's CDR3 is CASSLALTLYGYTF.

This sequence joins TRBV6-1 and TRBJ2-1; the D call of TRBD2 rests on TCRdb alone, since no DNA is present to check it. The CDR3 has 15 amino acids. In germline, CDR1 is MNHNS, CDR2 SASEGT. CDR3 region: CASSGRGVGNNEQFF.

The V gene is TRBV24-1, the J gene TRBJ2-1; TCRdb's D call, TRBD2, is unchecked because there is no DNA. CDR1 KGHDR and CDR2 SFDVKD come from the germline V gene. The CDR3 runs to 17 residues. The CDR3 loop is CATSGSSGRSSYNEQFF.

The chain couples TRBV29-1 to TRBJ2-2; TCRdb picks TRBD2, but there is no DNA to check that call. Germline V gene data show CDR1 as SQVTM and CDR2 as ANQGSEA. This CDR3 region has 15 residues. Here the CDR3 reads CSVRTSGRETGELFF.

The chain is built from TRBV28 and TRBJ2-1; TCRdb lists TRBD1, though no DNA is available to test this call. Per the germline V gene, CDR1 is MDHEN and CDR2 is SYDVKM. CDR3 length equals 16 residues. CDR3 amino acids: CASSPWDASSYNEQFF. Full variable domain (remainder filled in from reference TRBV28 and TRBJ2-1): DVKVTQSSRYLVKRTGEKVFLECVQDMDHENMFWYRQDPGLGLRLIYFSYDVKMKEKGDIPEGYSVSREKKERFSLILESASTNQTSMYLCASSPWDASSYNEQFFGPGTRLTVL.

The chain carries TRBV25-1 and TRBJ2-3; TCRdb's assignment of TRBD1 cannot be checked, as there is no DNA. The CDR3 totals 15 residues. Germline V gene sequence: CDR1 MGHDK, CDR2 SYGVNS. CDR3 loop: CASKRSGGHTDTQYF.

The genes are TRBV5-1 and TRBJ1-1. CDR3 size: 16 residues. CDR1 is SGHRS, CDR2 YFSETQ, per germline. The CDR3 spells CASRREGSRMNTEAFF.

The chain employs TRBV6-2 or TRBV6-3 and TRBJ2-7; lacking DNA, the TRBD1 call made by TCRdb goes unchecked. Germline V gene data show CDR1 as MNHEY and CDR2 as SVGEGT. The CDR3 is 12 amino acids. CDR3 residues: CASSGTALEQYF.

The J gene is TRBJ1-6, the V gene TRBV20-1; TCRdb's D call, TRBD1, is unchecked because there is no DNA. The CDR3 totals 13 residues. The germline CDR1 and CDR2 sequences are DFQATT and SNEGSKA (reference sequence). This CDR3 is CSAKDTNNSPLHF.

The chain joins TRBV20-1 to TRBJ2-3; the TRBD2 assignment by TCRdb is unverifiable without DNA. The length of the CDR3 is 17 residues. The germline V gene encodes CDR1 DFQATT and CDR2 SNEGSKA (reference sequence). CDR3 sequence: CSAALYLSGVVADTQYF.

The CDR3 spells CASSQVSASSTDTQYF. This chain joins TRBV3-1 and TRBJ2-3. CDR3 size: 16 residues. Germline CDR1 LGHDT, CDR2 YNNKEL (reference sequence).

The V and J genes are TRBV12-3 or TRBV12-4 and TRBJ1-1; TCRdb reports TRBD1, a call that lacks DNA to check it against. This CDR3 contains 13 residues. CDR3 sequence: CASTRTGNTEAFF.

The genes are TRBV7-2 and TRBJ2-7. This CDR3 is built from 13 residues. The germline gives CDR1 SGHTA, CDR2 FQGNSA. The CDR3 reads CASSLTAPYEQYF. Together with reference TRBV7-2 and TRBJ2-7, the CDR3 gives the full variable domain: GAGVSQSPSNKVTEKGKDVELRCDPISGHTALYWYRQSLGQGLEFLIYFQGNSAPDKSGLPSDRFSAERTGGSVSTLTIQRTQQEDSAVYLCASSLTAPYEQYFGPGTRLTVT.

Here the CDR3 reads CASSLVPDTQYF. The J gene is TRBJ2-3, the V gene TRBV7-2. CDR3 length: 12 residues. CDR1 and CDR2 from the germline V gene are SGHTA and FQGNSA.

J is TRBJ2-1 and V is TRBV7-2. The germline V gene encodes CDR1 SGHTA and CDR2 FQGNSA. This CDR3 contains 17 residues. CDR3 sequence: CASSLHPNMNSYNEQFF.

The chain recombines TRBV6-1 with TRBJ1-3; TCRdb indicates TRBD1, and absent DNA this call remains unverified. The CDR3 is made up of 14 amino acids. CDR1 and CDR2 from the germline V gene are MNHNS and SASEGT. CDR3 sequence: CASREDRAGNTIYF.

This sequence joins TRBV4-2 and TRBJ1-6; with no DNA, the TCRdb D assignment of TRBD1 cannot be verified. Per the germline V gene, CDR1 is LGHNA and CDR2 is YNFKEQ. The CDR3 loop spans 17 amino acids. Here the CDR3 reads CASSQVTGAETNSPLHF.

CDR3 amino acids: CSVEDLGDTQYF. The chain has TRBV29-1 and TRBJ2-3. CDR1 and CDR2 from the germline V gene are SQVTM and ANQGSEA. The CDR3 covers 12 residues.

The chain is built from TRBV2 and TRBJ2-7; the D call from TCRdb, TRBD1, cannot be confirmed without DNA. This CDR3 is 13 amino acids long. Germline assignment: CDR1 SNHLY and CDR2 FYNNEI. The CDR3 region is CASSATRVDEQYF.